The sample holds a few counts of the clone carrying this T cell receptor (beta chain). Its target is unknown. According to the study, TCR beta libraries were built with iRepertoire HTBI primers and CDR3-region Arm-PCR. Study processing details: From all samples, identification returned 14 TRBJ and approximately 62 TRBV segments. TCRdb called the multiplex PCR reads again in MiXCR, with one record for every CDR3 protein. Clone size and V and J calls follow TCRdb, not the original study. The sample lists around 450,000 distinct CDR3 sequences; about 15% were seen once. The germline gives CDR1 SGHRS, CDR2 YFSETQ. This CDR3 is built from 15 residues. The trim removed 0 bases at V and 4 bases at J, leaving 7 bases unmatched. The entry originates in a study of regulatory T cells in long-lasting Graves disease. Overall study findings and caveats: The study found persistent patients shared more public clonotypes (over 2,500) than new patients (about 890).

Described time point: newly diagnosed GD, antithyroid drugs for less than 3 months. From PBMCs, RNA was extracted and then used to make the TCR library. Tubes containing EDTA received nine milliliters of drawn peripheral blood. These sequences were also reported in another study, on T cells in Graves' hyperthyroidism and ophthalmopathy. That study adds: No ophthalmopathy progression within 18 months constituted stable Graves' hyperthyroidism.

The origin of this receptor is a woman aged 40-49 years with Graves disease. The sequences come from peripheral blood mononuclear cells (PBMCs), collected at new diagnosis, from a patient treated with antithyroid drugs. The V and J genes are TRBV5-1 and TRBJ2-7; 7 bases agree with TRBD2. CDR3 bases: TGCGCCAGCAGCTTGGAGGCGGTCGGGGGGTACGAGCAGTACTTC. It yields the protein CASSLEAVGGYEQYF.